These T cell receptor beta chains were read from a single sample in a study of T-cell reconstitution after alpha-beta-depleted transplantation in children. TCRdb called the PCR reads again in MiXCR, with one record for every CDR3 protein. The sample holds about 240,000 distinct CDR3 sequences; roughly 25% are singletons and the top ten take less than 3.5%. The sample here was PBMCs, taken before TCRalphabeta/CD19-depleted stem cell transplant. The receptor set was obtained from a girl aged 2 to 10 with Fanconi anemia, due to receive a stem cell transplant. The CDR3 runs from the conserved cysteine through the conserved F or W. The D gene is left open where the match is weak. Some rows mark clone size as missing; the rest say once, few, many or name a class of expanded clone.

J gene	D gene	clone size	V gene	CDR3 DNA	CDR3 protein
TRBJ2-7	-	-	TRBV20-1	TGCAGTCCTCTTCAACAGGGCTACGAGCAGTACTTC	CSPLQQGYEQYF
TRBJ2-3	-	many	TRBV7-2	TGTGCCAGCAGCTTAGCGGGAGTCGGCACAGATACGCAGTATTTT	CASSLAGVGTDTQYF
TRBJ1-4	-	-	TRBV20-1	TGCAGTGCTGGCACCCTCGACGGGCGAAATGAAAAACTGTTTTTT	CSAGTLDGRNEKLFF
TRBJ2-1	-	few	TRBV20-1	TGCAGTGCTAGAGATCAGGGTGGATTCTACAATGAGCAGTTCTTC	CSARDQGGFYNEQFF
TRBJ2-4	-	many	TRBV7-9	TGTGCCAGCAGCCCTAACCCGAGGGGAGCTTCCAAAAACATTCAGTACTTC	CASSPNPRGASKNIQYF
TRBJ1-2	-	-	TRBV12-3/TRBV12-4	TGTGCCAGCAGTTTTCCCCCCCAGGTAGCTAACTATGGCCACACCTTC	CASSFPPQVANYGHTF
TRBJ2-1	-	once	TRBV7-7	TGTGCCAGCAGCGAAGCCAGCCTCCCTGGCAATGAGCAGTTCTTC	CASSEASLPGNEQFF
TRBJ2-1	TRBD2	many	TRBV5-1	TGCGCCAGCAGCTCGGGACTAGCGGGACAGAATGAGCAGTTCTTC	CASSSGLAGQNEQFF
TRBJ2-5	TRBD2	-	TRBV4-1	TGCGCCAGCAGCCAAGGGATGCGGGGGGTGTGGCAAGAGACCCAGTACTTC	CASSQGMRGVWQETQYF
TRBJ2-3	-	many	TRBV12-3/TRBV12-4	TGTGCCAGCAGCCTGAGAAGCACAGATACGCAGTATTTT	CASSLRSTDTQYF
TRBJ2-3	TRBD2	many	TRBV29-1	TGCAGCGTTGTCGCGTCGACTAGCGGGCCTACGAATACGCAGTATTTT	CSVVASTSGPTNTQYF
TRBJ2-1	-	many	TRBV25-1	TGTGCCAGCAGTCACACGGCGGAGCGGATTTTCTACAATGAGCAGTTCTTC	CASSHTAERIFYNEQFF
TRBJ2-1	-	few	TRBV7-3	TGTGCCAGCAGCTTTGGCTCGCCCCCCTGGCTCTTC	CASSFGSPPWLF
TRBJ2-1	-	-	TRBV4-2	TGTGCCAGCAGCCCCGGGCTAGACTCCTACAATGAGCAGTTCTTC	CASSPGLDSYNEQFF
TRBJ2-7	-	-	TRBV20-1	TGCAGTGCTAGGAACAGGGAGACCTACGAGCAGTACTTC	CSARNRETYEQYF
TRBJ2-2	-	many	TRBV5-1	TGCGCCAGCAGCTTGACCAGTACGAACACCGGGGAGCTGTTTTTT	CASSLTSTNTGELFF
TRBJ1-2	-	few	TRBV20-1	TGCAGTGCTAGAGATCCAGGGAATAACTATGGCTACACCTTC	CSARDPGNNYGYTF
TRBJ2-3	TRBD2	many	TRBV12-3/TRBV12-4	TGTGCCAGCAGTACTTCTAGCGGGACGGGCACAGATACGCAGTATTTT	CASSTSSGTGTDTQYF
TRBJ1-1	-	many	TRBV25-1	TGTGCCAGCAGTGAATCGGGGGAGGGGACTGAAGCTTTCTTT	CASSESGEGTEAFF
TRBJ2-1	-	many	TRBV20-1	TGCAGTGCTAGAGATGGCAGGAGCTCCTACAATGAGCAGTTCTTC	CSARDGRSSYNEQFF
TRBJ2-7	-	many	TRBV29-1	TGCAGCGTTGCGCGGACGTCGGTACCTTACGAGCAGTACTTC	CSVARTSVPYEQYF
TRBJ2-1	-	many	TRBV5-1	TGCGCCAGCAGCTTGGTGCTGGGGAATGAGCAGTTCTTC	CASSLVLGNEQFF
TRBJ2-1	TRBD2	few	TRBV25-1	TGTGCCAGCAGTGAATATACCAGCGGGGGGTTCTGGGATGAGCAGTTCTTC	CASSEYTSGGFWDEQFF
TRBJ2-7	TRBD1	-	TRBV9	TGTGCCAGCAGCCTCTGGGACAGTTCCTACGAGCAGTACTTC	CASSLWDSSYEQYF
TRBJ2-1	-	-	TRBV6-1	TGTGCCAGCACCACCCTTAGCTCCTACAATGAGCAGTTCTTC	CASTTLSSYNEQFF
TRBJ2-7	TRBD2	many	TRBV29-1	TGCAGCGTCCGGGGAGGGGCCTACGAGCAGTACTTC	CSVRGGAYEQYF